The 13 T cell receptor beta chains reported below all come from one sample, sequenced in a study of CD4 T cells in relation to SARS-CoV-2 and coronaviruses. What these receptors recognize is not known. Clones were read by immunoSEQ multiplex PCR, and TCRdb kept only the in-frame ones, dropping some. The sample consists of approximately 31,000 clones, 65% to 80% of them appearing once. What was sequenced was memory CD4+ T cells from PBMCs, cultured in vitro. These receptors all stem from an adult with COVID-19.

CDR3 bases: TGTGCCAGCAGTTTCTCGGCAGGTCGCTCTTCACCCCTCCACTTT. Translated, it gives CASSFSAGRSSPLHF. The chain uses TRBV28 and TRBJ1-6; D is undetermined. Looked up from germline, CDR1 is MDHEN and CDR2 is SYDVKM. V was shortened by 3 bases and J by 9 bases, with 15 bases between the two germline ends. The CDR3 has 15 amino acids.

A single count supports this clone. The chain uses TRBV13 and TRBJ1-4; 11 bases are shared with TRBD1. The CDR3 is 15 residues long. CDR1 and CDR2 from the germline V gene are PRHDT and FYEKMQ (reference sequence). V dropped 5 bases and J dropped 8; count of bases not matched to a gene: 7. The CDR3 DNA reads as TGTGCCAGCAGCGTCGCCGGGACAGGGGGAGAAAAACTGTTTTTT. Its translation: CASSVAGTGGEKLFF.

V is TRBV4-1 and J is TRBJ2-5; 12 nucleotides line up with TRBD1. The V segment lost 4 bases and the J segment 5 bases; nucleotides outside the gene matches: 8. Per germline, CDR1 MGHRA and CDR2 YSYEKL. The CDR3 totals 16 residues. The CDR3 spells CASSPLGQGAVETQYF. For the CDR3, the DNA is TGCGCCAGCAGCCCTCTGGGACAGGGGGCTGTGGAGACCCAGTACTTC.

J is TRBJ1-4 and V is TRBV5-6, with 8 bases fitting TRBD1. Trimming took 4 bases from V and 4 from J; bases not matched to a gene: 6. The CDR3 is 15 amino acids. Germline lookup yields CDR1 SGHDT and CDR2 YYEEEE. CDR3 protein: CASSRRGLSNEKLFF. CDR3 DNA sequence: TGTGCCAGCAGCCGCAGGGGGCTCAGTAATGAAAAACTGTTTTTT.

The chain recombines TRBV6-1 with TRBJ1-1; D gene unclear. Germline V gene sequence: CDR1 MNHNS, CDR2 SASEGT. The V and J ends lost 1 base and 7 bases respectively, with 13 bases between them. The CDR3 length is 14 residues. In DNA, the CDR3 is TGTGCCAGCAGTGAAGGGCTGGTGGGAATTGAAGCTTTCTTT. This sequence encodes CASSEGLVGIEAFF.

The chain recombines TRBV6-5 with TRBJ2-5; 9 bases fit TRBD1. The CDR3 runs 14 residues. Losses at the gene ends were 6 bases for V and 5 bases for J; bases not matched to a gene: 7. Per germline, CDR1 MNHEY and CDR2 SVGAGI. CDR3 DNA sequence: TGTGCCAGCAGGCCTACAGGGGGCCGGGAGACCCAGTACTTC. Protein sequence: CASRPTGGRETQYF.

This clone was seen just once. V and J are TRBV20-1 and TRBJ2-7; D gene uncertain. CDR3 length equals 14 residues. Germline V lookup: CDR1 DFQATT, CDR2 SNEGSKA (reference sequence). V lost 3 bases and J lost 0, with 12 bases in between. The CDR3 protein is CSASGSRGSYEQYF. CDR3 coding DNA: TGCAGTGCTAGTGGGTCGCGAGGCTCCTACGAGCAGTACTTC.

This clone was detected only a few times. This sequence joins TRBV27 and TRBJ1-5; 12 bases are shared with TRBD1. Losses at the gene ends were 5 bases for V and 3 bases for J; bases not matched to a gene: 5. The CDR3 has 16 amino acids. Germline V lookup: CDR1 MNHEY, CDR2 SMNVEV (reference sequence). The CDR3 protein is CASSRGDRGLNQPQHF. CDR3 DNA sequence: TGTGCCAGCAGTCGCGGGGACAGGGGGCTCAATCAGCCCCAGCATTTT.

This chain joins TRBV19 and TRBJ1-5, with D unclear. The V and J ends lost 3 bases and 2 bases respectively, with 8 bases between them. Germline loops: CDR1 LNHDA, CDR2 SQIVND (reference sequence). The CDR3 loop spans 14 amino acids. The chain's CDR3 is CASSMGWGNQPQHF. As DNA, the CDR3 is TGTGCCAGTAGTATGGGGTGGGGCAATCAGCCCCAGCATTTT.

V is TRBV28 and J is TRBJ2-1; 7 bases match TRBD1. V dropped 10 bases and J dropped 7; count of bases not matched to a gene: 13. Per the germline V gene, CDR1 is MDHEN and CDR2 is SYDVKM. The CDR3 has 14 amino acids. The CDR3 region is CATGRQGNLNEQFF. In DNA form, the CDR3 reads TGTGCCACCGGACGACAGGGCAATTTGAATGAGCAGTTCTTC.

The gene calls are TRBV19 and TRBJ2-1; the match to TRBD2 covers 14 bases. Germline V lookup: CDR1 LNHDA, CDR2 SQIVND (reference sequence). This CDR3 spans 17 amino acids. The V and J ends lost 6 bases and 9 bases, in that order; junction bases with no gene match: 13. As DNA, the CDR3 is TGTGCCAGTAGCTCGAAACCCGGGACTAGCGGGAGAAGTGAGCAGTTCTTC. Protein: CASSSKPGTSGRSEQFF.

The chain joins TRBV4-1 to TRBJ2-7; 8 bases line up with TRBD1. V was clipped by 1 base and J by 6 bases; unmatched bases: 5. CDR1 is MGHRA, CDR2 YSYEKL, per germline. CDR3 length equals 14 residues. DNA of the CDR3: TGCGCCAGCAGCCAAGTGGGACAGGCGCCCGAGCAGTACTTC. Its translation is CASSQVGQAPEQYF.

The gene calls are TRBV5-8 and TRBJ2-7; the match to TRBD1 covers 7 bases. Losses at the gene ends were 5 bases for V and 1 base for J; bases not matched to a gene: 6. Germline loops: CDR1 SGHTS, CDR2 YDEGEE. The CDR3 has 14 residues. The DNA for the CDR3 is TGTGCCAGCAGGAGGCAGGGACAGTCCTACGAGCAGTACTTC. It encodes CASRRQGQSYEQYF.